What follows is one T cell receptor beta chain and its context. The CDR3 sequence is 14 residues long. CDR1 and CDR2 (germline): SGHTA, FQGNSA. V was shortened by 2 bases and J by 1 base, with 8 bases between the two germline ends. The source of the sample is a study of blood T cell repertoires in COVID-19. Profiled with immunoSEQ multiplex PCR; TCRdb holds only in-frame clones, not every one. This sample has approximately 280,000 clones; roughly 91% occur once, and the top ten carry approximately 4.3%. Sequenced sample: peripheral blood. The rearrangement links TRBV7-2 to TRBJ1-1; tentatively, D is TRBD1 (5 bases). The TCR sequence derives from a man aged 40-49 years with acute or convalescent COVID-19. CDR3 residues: CASSLSQGNTEAFF. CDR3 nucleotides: TGTGCCAGCAGCTTAAGTCAGGGGAACACTGAAGCTTTCTTT. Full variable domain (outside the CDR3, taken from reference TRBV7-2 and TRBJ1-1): GAGVSQSPSNKVTEKGKDVELRCDPISGHTALYWYRQSLGQGLEFLIYFQGNSAPDKSGLPSDRFSAERTGGSVSTLTIQRTQQEDSAVYLCASSLSQGNTEAFFGQGTRLTVV.